This T cell receptor beta chain was captured by sequencing in a study of cytomegalovirus exposure and HLA in healthy donors. The PCR contained 60 Vbeta and 13 Jbeta primers. The assay was immunoSEQ multiplex PCR, and TCRdb's table has in-frame clones only and misses some. The repertoire has hundreds of thousands of clones, around 73% of them found once; the top ten carry 3% to 4%. Sequencing was done on a sample of PBMCs. The TCR originated in a male donor in good health and CMV-seronegative.

CDR3 residues: CASSLGQGVNSPLHF. The CDR3 DNA follows: TGTGCCAGCAGTCTCGGACAGGGGGTGAATTCACCCCTCCACTTT. The chain joins TRBV7-6 to TRBJ1-6, with 10 nucleotides matching TRBD1. V trimming: 6 bases; J trimming: 7 bases; junction bases outside the gene matches: 6. CDR3 size: 15 residues. Germline values: CDR1 SGHVS, CDR2 FNYEAQ.